The entry below gives a single T cell receptor (beta chain) sequence along with its context. Germline loops: CDR1 SGHTA, CDR2 FQGNSA. With V trimmed by 5 bases and J by 8 bases, 17 bases remained unmatched. This CDR3 is 16 amino acids long. The method was immunoSEQ multiplex PCR; TCRdb's version includes in-frame clones alone and lacks a portion of them. Of 15,000 to 20,000 clones listed, roughly 87% were seen once; the top ten hold more than 25%. The sample originates from a study of T cells in localized non-small cell lung cancer. The rearrangement joins TRBV7-2 to TRBJ1-2, with 7 bases fitting TRBD1. Sequences were derived from peripheral blood, sampled before any cancer treatment. The sequence was obtained from a male donor aged 60 or older with stage I lung adenocarcinoma. CDR3 nucleotides: TGTGCCAGCAGCCAGGGGGGGTCGTTGGGGTCCCGAGGCTACACCTTC. It translates to CASSQGGSLGSRGYTF.